Listed below are T cell receptor beta chains from one sample, sequenced in a study of T cell changes during pregnancy in multiple sclerosis. Using immunoSEQ multiplex PCR, the repertoire was profiled, and TCRdb retains in-frame clones only, with some absent. The sample yields 50,000 to 65,000 clones, almost 95% seen once. The sequencing here drew on peripheral blood, taken in the first trimester of pregnancy. The receptors were gathered from a female donor with multiple sclerosis, enrolled in a pregnancy study. The CDR3 runs from the conserved cysteine through the conserved F or W. The D gene is left open where the match is weak. Clone sizes are given selectively: once, few, many, or a class where the clone is expanded.

abundance: .
j_gene: TRBJ1-1
v_gene: TRBV29-1
d_gene: TRBD1
CDR3nt: TGCAGCGCAGGGGGGACTGAAGCTTTCTTT
CDR3aa: CSAGGTEAFF

abundance: .
j_gene: TRBJ2-7
v_gene: TRBV6-5
d_gene: TRBD2
CDR3nt: TGTGCCAGCGCGGGACTAGCGGCCTACGAGCAGTACTTC
CDR3aa: CASAGLAAYEQYF

abundance: .
j_gene: TRBJ1-6
v_gene: TRBV6-1
d_gene: .
CDR3nt: TGTGCCAGCAGTGAAGCCGAGCTAGGGGCCCTCCACTTT
CDR3aa: CASSEAELGALHF

abundance: .
j_gene: TRBJ1-1
v_gene: TRBV25-1
d_gene: TRBD1
CDR3nt: TGTGCCAGCAGTACCTCCCGCCGCGGGACAGGGGAGACGGCTTTCTTT
CDR3aa: CASSTSRRGTGETAFF

abundance: .
j_gene: TRBJ2-7
v_gene: TRBV6-1
d_gene: TRBD2
CDR3nt: TGTGCCAGCAGTGAAGCGCTTCGGGATGGGGAGGGAAACTACGAGCAGTACTTC
CDR3aa: CASSEALRDGEGNYEQYF

abundance: .
j_gene: TRBJ2-1
v_gene: TRBV4-1
d_gene: TRBD2
CDR3nt: TGCGCCAGCAGCCAAGATCGCGGGGGGGCTTACAATGAGCAGTTCTTC
CDR3aa: CASSQDRGGAYNEQFF

abundance: .
j_gene: TRBJ2-1
v_gene: TRBV6-5
d_gene: .
CDR3nt: TGTGCCAGCAGTTACTTGCTAGGAGACAATGAGCAGTTCTTC
CDR3aa: CASSYLLGDNEQFF

abundance: .
j_gene: TRBJ1-5
v_gene: TRBV5-6
d_gene: TRBD1
CDR3nt: TGTGCCAGCAGCATGACAGGGGGCATGGATCAGCCCCAGCATTTT
CDR3aa: CASSMTGGMDQPQHF

abundance: .
j_gene: TRBJ2-3
v_gene: TRBV4-2
d_gene: TRBD2
CDR3nt: TGTGCCAGCAGCCAATCGACTAGCGGGGGCACAGATACGCAGTATTTT
CDR3aa: CASSQSTSGGTDTQYF

abundance: .
j_gene: TRBJ1-4
v_gene: TRBV13
d_gene: .
CDR3nt: TGTGCCAGCAGCCCCACAGGGCTGGGAAAACTGTTTTTT
CDR3aa: CASSPTGLGKLFF

abundance: .
j_gene: TRBJ1-1
v_gene: TRBV11-2
d_gene: .
CDR3nt: TGTGCCAGCAGCTACCCGGACAAGTACACTGAAGCTTTCTTT
CDR3aa: CASSYPDKYTEAFF

abundance: once
j_gene: TRBJ2-5
v_gene: TRBV6-1
d_gene: .
CDR3nt: TGTGCCAGCAGGGTCGGGGAGACCCAGTACTTC
CDR3aa: CASRVGETQYF

abundance: once
j_gene: TRBJ1-1
v_gene: TRBV4-3
d_gene: .
CDR3nt: TGCGCCAGCAGCCAATTGGACAAGGGGGACACTGAAGCTTTCTTT
CDR3aa: CASSQLDKGDTEAFF

abundance: .
j_gene: TRBJ2-3
v_gene: TRBV6-1
d_gene: TRBD2
CDR3nt: TGTGCCAGCGGTAAAGCGGGGGGACCACAGGATACGCAGTATTTT
CDR3aa: CASGKAGGPQDTQYF

abundance: .
j_gene: TRBJ2-2
v_gene: TRBV7-7
d_gene: .
CDR3nt: TGTGCCAGCAGCTTCCGGGGGAACACCGGGGAGCTGTTTTTT
CDR3aa: CASSFRGNTGELFF

abundance: .
j_gene: TRBJ1-1
v_gene: TRBV11-2
d_gene: .
CDR3nt: TGTGCCAGCAGCTTACCTATACTAAACACTGAAGCTTTCTTT
CDR3aa: CASSLPILNTEAFF

abundance: .
j_gene: TRBJ1-3
v_gene: TRBV18
d_gene: .
CDR3nt: TGTGCCAGCTCACTGATACAGGGCTCCGGAAACACCATATATTTT
CDR3aa: CASSLIQGSGNTIYF

abundance: .
j_gene: TRBJ2-5
v_gene: TRBV29-1
d_gene: TRBD2
CDR3nt: TGCAGCGCCTTGGGGGAGGGTCAAGAGACCCAGTACTTC
CDR3aa: CSALGEGQETQYF

abundance: .
j_gene: TRBJ2-1
v_gene: TRBV2
d_gene: TRBD2
CDR3nt: TGTGCCAGCAGTGAGAGTCGCGGGGGGTACAATGAGCAGTTCTTC
CDR3aa: CASSESRGGYNEQFF

abundance: .
j_gene: TRBJ1-5
v_gene: TRBV5-8
d_gene: TRBD1
CDR3nt: TGTGCCAGCAGCCCGGGGACAGGTTATCAGCCCCAGCATTTT
CDR3aa: CASSPGTGYQPQHF

abundance: .
j_gene: TRBJ1-1
v_gene: TRBV18
d_gene: .
CDR3nt: TGTGCCAGCTCACCATGGGGTGACAGCTCTAATGAAGCTTTCTTT
CDR3aa: CASSPWGDSSNEAFF

abundance: .
j_gene: TRBJ1-2
v_gene: TRBV7-2
d_gene: TRBD1
CDR3nt: TGTGCCAGCAGCTTAAGACAGGGCCTACCCTATGGCTACACCTTC
CDR3aa: CASSLRQGLPYGYTF

abundance: .
j_gene: TRBJ1-2
v_gene: TRBV7-9
d_gene: .
CDR3nt: TGTGCCAGCAGCTCCGGTGAGCCGCCCACCTTC
CDR3aa: CASSSGEPPTF

abundance: .
j_gene: TRBJ2-1
v_gene: TRBV6-1
d_gene: .
CDR3nt: TGTGCCAGCAGTGAGGTGGTGTACATCAATGAGCAGTTCTTC
CDR3aa: CASSEVVYINEQFF

abundance: few
j_gene: TRBJ1-1
v_gene: TRBV2
d_gene: .
CDR3nt: TGTGCCAGCAGGATGGGAGTTGAAGCTTTCTTT
CDR3aa: CASRMGVEAFF

abundance: .
j_gene: TRBJ2-3
v_gene: TRBV11-2
d_gene: TRBD2
CDR3nt: TGTGCCAGCAGCTTAGGTGTGAGCGGGGGGGCCAACACAGATACGCAGTATTTT
CDR3aa: CASSLGVSGGANTDTQYF

abundance: .
j_gene: TRBJ1-5
v_gene: TRBV9
d_gene: TRBD1
CDR3nt: TGTGCCAGCAGCACCGGGACAGGGGGCAATCAGCCCCAGCATTTT
CDR3aa: CASSTGTGGNQPQHF

abundance: .
j_gene: TRBJ1-4
v_gene: TRBV7-2
d_gene: TRBD1
CDR3nt: TGTGCCAGCAGCTCCAACACAGGGGGAGGAGAAAAACTGTTTTTT
CDR3aa: CASSSNTGGGEKLFF

abundance: .
j_gene: TRBJ2-7
v_gene: TRBV7-9
d_gene: TRBD2
CDR3nt: TGTGCCAGCAGCCTAGTTAGCGGGGGGTACTCCTACGAGCAGTACTTC
CDR3aa: CASSLVSGGYSYEQYF

abundance: .
j_gene: TRBJ1-1
v_gene: TRBV27
d_gene: .
CDR3nt: TGTGCCAGCAGACCAACCCGGGACTCGACTGAAGCTTTCTTT
CDR3aa: CASRPTRDSTEAFF

abundance: .
j_gene: TRBJ2-7
v_gene: TRBV19
d_gene: .
CDR3nt: TGTGCCAGTAGCCCAGGGGTCTACGAGCAGTACTTC
CDR3aa: CASSPGVYEQYF

abundance: .
j_gene: TRBJ2-2
v_gene: TRBV7-3
d_gene: TRBD2
CDR3nt: TGTGCCAGCAGCTCTACCCGCGGGGGAGGGACCGGGGAGCTGTTTTTT
CDR3aa: CASSSTRGGGTGELFF

abundance: .
j_gene: TRBJ2-1
v_gene: TRBV5-6
d_gene: TRBD2
CDR3nt: TGTGCCAGCAGAATAATAGCGGGCCCTTATTACAATGAGCAGTTCTTC
CDR3aa: CASRIIAGPYYNEQFF

abundance: .
j_gene: TRBJ2-5
v_gene: TRBV18
d_gene: .
CDR3nt: TGTGCCAGCTCACCACTGGACAACCAAGAGACCCAGTACTTC
CDR3aa: CASSPLDNQETQYF

abundance: .
j_gene: TRBJ2-7
v_gene: TRBV7-8
d_gene: .
CDR3nt: TGTGCCAGCAGCTTAGATGCAGGCTACGAGCAGTACTTC
CDR3aa: CASSLDAGYEQYF

abundance: .
j_gene: TRBJ2-7
v_gene: TRBV5-1
d_gene: .
CDR3nt: TGCGCCAGCAGCTCGGGATATTACGAGCAGTACTTC
CDR3aa: CASSSGYYEQYF

abundance: once
j_gene: TRBJ2-7
v_gene: TRBV11-1
d_gene: TRBD1
CDR3nt: TGTGCCAGCAGCTTAGGGGACAGGGGAACTCGGGAGCAGTACTTC
CDR3aa: CASSLGDRGTREQYF

abundance: .
j_gene: TRBJ2-1
v_gene: TRBV9
d_gene: .
CDR3nt: TGTGCCAGCAGCGTAGAACTAGGTGAGCAGTTCTTC
CDR3aa: CASSVELGEQFF

abundance: .
j_gene: TRBJ1-6
v_gene: TRBV25-1
d_gene: .
CDR3nt: TGTGCCAGCAGAGGGGGGGGGAGGCATTCACCCCTCCACTTT
CDR3aa: CASRGGGRHSPLHF

abundance: .
j_gene: TRBJ1-6
v_gene: TRBV19
d_gene: TRBD1
CDR3nt: TGTGCCAGTAGTATAGCGGACAGGGATAATTCACCCCTCCACTTT
CDR3aa: CASSIADRDNSPLHF